The rows below give T cell receptor beta chains drawn from one sample of a study of Ad26.COV2.S vaccination and SARS-CoV-2 variants. The table came from immunoSEQ multiplex PCR; TCRdb's copy has only in-frame clones and leaves some out. The repertoire holds approximately 400,000 clones, with about 83% as singletons. The material was peripheral blood, obtained in a trial of Ad26.COV2.S vaccine versus placebo. These receptors all come from a person between 18 and 59 years old who received the Ad26.COV2.S COVID-19 vaccine or a placebo. Each CDR3 is given with its conserved first and last residue. D genes are given only for firm matches. Rows may omit the clone size; those that give it use once, few, many or a size class.

D	V	size	J	CDR3	DNA
.	TRBV11-3	.	TRBJ1-1	CASSSDSHTEAFF	TGTGCCAGCAGCTCGGACAGTCACACTGAAGCTTTCTTT
TRBD2	TRBV5-6	.	TRBJ2-1	CASSLSSSGSFGYNEQFF	TGTGCCAGCAGCTTGTCCTCTAGCGGGAGCTTTGGGTACAATGAGCAGTTCTTC
.	TRBV5-5	.	TRBJ1-1	CASSLSRMNTEAFF	TGTGCCAGCAGCTTGAGTCGGATGAACACTGAAGCTTTCTTT
.	TRBV4-2	.	TRBJ2-1	CASSWGRGFNEQFF	TGTGCCAGCAGCTGGGGTCGGGGGTTCAATGAGCAGTTCTTC
.	TRBV28	.	TRBJ1-5	CASGGPGNQPQHF	TGTGCCAGCGGTGGGCCGGGTAATCAGCCCCAGCATTTT
TRBD1	TRBV6-5	.	TRBJ1-2	CASTQDRNYGYTF	TGTGCCAGCACCCAGGACAGGAACTATGGCTACACCTTC
.	TRBV27	.	TRBJ1-1	CASRPEGPLTNTEAFF	TGTGCCAGCAGACCGGAGGGTCCCCTGACGAACACTGAAGCTTTCTTT
TRBD2	TRBV11-2	.	TRBJ2-7	CASSFLGGDLEQYF	TGTGCCAGCAGCTTCTTGGGGGGGGACCTCGAGCAGTACTTC
TRBD1	TRBV6-2/TRBV6-3	.	TRBJ1-1	CASSSRAPNRGMRDTEAFF	TGTGCCAGCAGTTCGAGGGCCCCCAACAGGGGGATGAGGGACACTGAAGCTTTCTTT
.	TRBV27	.	TRBJ1-3	CASSLGPYDSGNTIYF	TGTGCCAGCAGTTTAGGCCCCTACGACTCTGGAAACACCATATATTTT
.	TRBV3-1/TRBV3-2	.	TRBJ1-2	CASSWMGGYTF	TGTGCCAGCAGCTGGATGGGGGGCTACACCTTC
TRBD2	TRBV18	.	TRBJ2-5	CASSAGTSGGQETQYF	TGTGCCAGCTCGGCGGGGACTAGCGGGGGGCAAGAGACCCAGTACTTC
.	TRBV14	.	TRBJ1-1	CASSQDWGRMNTEAFF	TGTGCCAGCAGCCAAGATTGGGGACGTATGAACACTGAAGCTTTCTTT
.	TRBV7-2	once	TRBJ2-7	CASSLGIAQSYEQYF	TGTGCCAGCAGCTTAGGCATAGCACAGAGCTACGAGCAGTACTTC
TRBD1	TRBV7-9	.	TRBJ1-5	CASSSDRGPSWPQHF	TGTGCCAGCAGTTCCGACAGGGGGCCCTCCTGGCCCCAGCATTTT
.	TRBV24-1	.	TRBJ2-7	CATSDPRDTAYEQYF	TGTGCCACCAGTGATCCTCGGGACACAGCCTACGAGCAGTACTTC
.	TRBV5-1	.	TRBJ2-4	CASSLAEWKAKNIQYF	TGCGCCAGCAGCTTGGCCGAGTGGAAAGCCAAAAACATTCAGTACTTC
TRBD2	TRBV5-1	.	TRBJ2-1	CASSHGGGDEQFF	TGCGCCAGCAGCCACGGGGGAGGGGATGAGCAGTTCTTC
.	TRBV5-4	.	TRBJ2-5	CASSRTKVEETQYF	TGTGCCAGCAGCCGAACTAAGGTAGAGGAGACCCAGTACTTC
TRBD1	TRBV5-1	.	TRBJ1-2	CASSTSGQDLYGYTF	TGCGCCAGCAGCACTTCGGGACAGGATCTCTATGGCTACACCTTC
TRBD2	TRBV28	.	TRBJ2-3	CASRLADRLAGGDTDTQYF	TGTGCCAGCAGGCTCGCGGACCGACTAGCGGGAGGGGACACAGATACGCAGTATTTT
.	TRBV24-1	.	TRBJ1-1	CATSDRPGTEAFF	TGTGCCACCAGTGATAGGCCGGGGACTGAAGCTTTCTTT
.	TRBV6-6	.	TRBJ2-1	CASSSPGNEQFF	TGTGCCAGCAGTTCCCCCGGCAATGAGCAGTTCTTC
.	TRBV27	.	TRBJ1-1	CASSLAVGGNTEAFF	TGTGCCAGCAGTTTAGCCGTCGGGGGGAACACTGAAGCTTTCTTT
.	TRBV30	.	TRBJ2-2	CAWSLSGGTGELFF	TGTGCCTGGAGCCTGAGTGGTGGCACCGGGGAGCTGTTTTTT
.	TRBV5-1	.	TRBJ2-5	CASSYQTDQETQYF	TGCGCCAGCAGCTACCAGACAGACCAAGAGACCCAGTACTTC
.	TRBV2	.	TRBJ2-3	CASKWGSSVDTQYF	TGTGCCAGCAAATGGGGGAGTAGCGTGGATACGCAGTATTTT
.	TRBV11-1	.	TRBJ2-5	CASSLGPDQETQYF	TGTGCCAGCAGCTTAGGTCCGGACCAAGAGACCCAGTACTTC
.	TRBV25-1	.	TRBJ1-4	CASSEWGRNEKLFF	TGTGCCAGCAGTGAATGGGGGCGCAATGAAAAACTGTTTTTT
TRBD2	TRBV7-9	.	TRBJ2-3	CASSPRLAASTDTQYF	TGTGCCAGCAGCCCTCGACTAGCGGCCTCCACAGATACGCAGTATTTT
TRBD1	TRBV2	once	TRBJ2-1	CASSDGCTGGQCGEQFF	TGTGCCAGCAGTGATGGTTGCACAGGGGGCCAGTGTGGGGAGCAGTTCTTC
TRBD1	TRBV5-1	.	TRBJ1-5	CASSLGTGAGGQPQHF	TGCGCCAGCAGCTTGGGGACAGGGGCGGGAGGACAGCCCCAGCATTTT
.	TRBV12-3/TRBV12-4	few	TRBJ1-5	CASSLTRDQPQHF	TGTGCCAGCAGTTTAACCCGGGATCAGCCCCAGCATTTT
.	TRBV7-9	few	TRBJ1-2	CASSPDIMETPRGYGYTF	TGTGCCAGCAGCCCTGATATAATGGAGACCCCGAGAGGCTATGGCTACACCTTC
.	TRBV7-9	.	TRBJ2-3	CASSESTDTQYF	TGTGCCAGCAGTGAGAGCACAGATACGCAGTATTTT
.	TRBV5-4	.	TRBJ2-7	CASSLRDIPREQYF	TGTGCCAGCAGCTTACGAGACATCCCTCGCGAGCAGTACTTC
.	TRBV7-2	.	TRBJ2-6	CASSLAGGSGANVLTF	TGTGCCAGCAGCTTAGCCGGGGGTTCGGGGGCCAACGTCCTGACTTTC
TRBD1	TRBV5-6	.	TRBJ1-2	CASRSLQGIANYGYTF	TGTGCCAGCAGGTCTCTACAGGGGATAGCTAACTATGGCTACACCTTC
.	TRBV4-1	few	TRBJ1-5	CASSQGEGKISNQPQHF	TGCGCCAGCAGCCAAGGAGAGGGGAAAATTAGCAATCAGCCCCAGCATTTT
.	TRBV7-9	.	TRBJ2-7	CASSLATNYEQYF	TGTGCCAGCAGCTTAGCCACAAACTACGAGCAGTACTTC
TRBD2	TRBV9	.	TRBJ2-4	CASSQGLAGAKNIQYF	TGTGCCAGCAGCCAGGGACTAGCGGGGGCGAAAAACATTCAGTACTTC